This T cell receptor beta chain was recorded in a study of T cells in Graves' hyperthyroidism and ophthalmopathy. General study results and limits: Ophthalmopathy and stable hyperthyroidism were told apart by a 13 V-J model. Ophthalmopathy, as predicted by the model, came a median 6.5 months after the prediction.

Ophthalmopathy patients showed a Clinical Activity Score of at least 3, NOSPECS grade of at least 4 and duration under 3 months. Each diagnosis drew on symptoms, thyroxine, TRAb, thyroid ultrasound and orbital computed tomography findings. Germline V gene data show CDR1 as MNHEY and CDR2 as SMNVEV (reference sequence). This CDR3 has 17 residues. Trimming removed 3 bases at V and 7 bases at J, with 24 bases between. The TCR beta CDR3 regions underwent amplification using RNA transcripts as the source. First-round RT-PCR with HTBI primers amplified the TCR CDR3 region. TCRdb re-called the multiplex PCR reads with MiXCR, one entry per CDR3 protein. The sample has 600,000 to 700,000 distinct CDR3 sequences, around 15% seen once; the top ten hold about 3.9%. This clonotype was observed at least ten times. Its cognate antigen is unknown.

The sequencing sample was made of blood. This TCR derives from a middle-aged woman with Graves' ophthalmopathy. The chain links TRBV27 to TRBJ1-2, with D possibly TRBD1 on 6 matching bases. The chain's CDR3 is CASSLISAGAQNFGYTF. CDR3 nucleotide sequence: TGTGCCAGCAGTTTGATCTCCGCGGGGGCGCAAAATTTTGGCTACACCTTC.